This TCR beta chain was identified during a study of B cell selection in AIRE deficiency. Study outcomes and limitations: Healthy Tconv contained about 35% of shared healthy Treg sequences; only TCRbeta sequenced.

TCRdb keeps only in-frame clones here, not all; method: immunoSEQ multiplex PCR. The repertoire holds some 25,000 clones, approximately 96% seen once, with 0.15% to 0.2% in the top ten. As for this clone: Its antigen is not known.

CD4+CD127+ cells were sorted as the conventional CD4 T cells. Control samples were from healthy, unrelated donors. The V segment lost 5 bases and the J segment 0 bases; nucleotides outside the gene matches: 1. CDR1 is MNHEY, CDR2 SMNVEV, per germline (reference sequence). The CDR3 spans 15 residues. Material for sequencing was CD4+CD127+ conventional T cells sorted from PBMCs. The chain combines TRBV27 with TRBJ1-5; 10 nucleotides agree with TRBD1. The TCR originated in a human donor in good health. CDR3: CASSRQGASNQPQHF. CDR3 coding DNA: TGTGCCAGCAGTCGACAGGGGGCTAGCAATCAGCCCCAGCATTTT.